This TCR beta chain was obtained from a study of graft-versus-host responses after intestinal transplantation. Study at large: All of the recipients had induction that used anti-thymocyte globulin, then tacrolimus and steroids for around three years.

Points from the study as a whole: Early post-transplant HvG declines tracked with peak circulating GvH clone levels. Allografts from individuals with graft-donor T cell macrochimerism displayed high graft-versus-host to host-versus-graft clonal ratios. Recipient marrow harbored GvH clones, some of which surfaced first in ileum or blood.

V was trimmed by 0 bases and J by 0 bases, leaving 3 bases between them. The CDR3 consists of 15 residues. Germline V gives CDR1 MGHRA, CDR2 YSYEKL. The repertoire was sequenced with immunoSEQ multiplex PCR; TCRdb's copy has only in-frame clones and lacks some. Of about 70,000 clones in the sample, approximately 96% were seen once. This clone was counted only a few times. Its specificity is not known. The sequencing used unstimulated CD8+ T cells sorted from spleen or lymph node cells, collected before intestinal transplant. The receptor was isolated from a human donor who received an intestinal transplant. The chain combines TRBV4-1 with TRBJ1-6; no clear D. In DNA, the CDR3 is TGCGCCAGCAGCCAAGAGGGCTCCTATAATTCACCCCTCCACTTT. This encodes CASSQEGSYNSPLHF.